This T cell receptor beta chain was sequenced for a study of T cells in Graves' hyperthyroidism and ophthalmopathy. Study outcomes and limitations: Blood also carried most thyroid clonotypes expanded above 0.001.

Trimming took 7 bases from V and 2 from J, leaving 11 bases between them. This CDR3 comprises 13 residues. Germline V gene sequence: CDR1 MNHNS, CDR2 SASEGT. TCR beta CDR3 sequences were amplified from RNA transcripts. The TCR CDR3 was amplified in a first-round RT-PCR using the HTBI primer set. TCRdb redid the calling of the multiplex PCR reads with MiXCR, one entry per CDR3 protein. The sample lists over 350,000 distinct CDR3 sequences, around 20% occurring once. This clonotype was observed a few times. Its cognate antigen is unknown. What was sequenced was blood. The receptor comes from a man between 18 and 29 years old with Graves' ophthalmopathy. The genes are TRBV6-1 and TRBJ1-2, with a weak D call TRBD1 (5 bases). The CDR3 DNA is TGTGCCAGCAAACCCCCAGGGAACTATGGCTACACCTTC. Translation: CASKPPGNYGYTF.